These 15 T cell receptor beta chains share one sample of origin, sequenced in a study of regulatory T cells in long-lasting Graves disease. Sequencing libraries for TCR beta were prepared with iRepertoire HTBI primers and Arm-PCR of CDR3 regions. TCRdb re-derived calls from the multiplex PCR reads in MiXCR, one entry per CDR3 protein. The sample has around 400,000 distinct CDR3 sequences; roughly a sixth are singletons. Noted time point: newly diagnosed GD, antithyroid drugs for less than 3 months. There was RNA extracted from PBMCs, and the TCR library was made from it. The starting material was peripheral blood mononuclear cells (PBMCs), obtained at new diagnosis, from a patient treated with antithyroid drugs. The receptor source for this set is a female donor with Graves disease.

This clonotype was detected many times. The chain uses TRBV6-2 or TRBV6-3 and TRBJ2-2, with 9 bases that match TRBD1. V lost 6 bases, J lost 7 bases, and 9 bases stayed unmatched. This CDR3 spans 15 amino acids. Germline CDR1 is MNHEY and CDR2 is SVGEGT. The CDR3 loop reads CASSRGQGNHGELFF. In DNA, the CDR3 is TGTGCCAGCAGCCGGGGACAGGGAAATCACGGGGAGCTGTTTTTT.

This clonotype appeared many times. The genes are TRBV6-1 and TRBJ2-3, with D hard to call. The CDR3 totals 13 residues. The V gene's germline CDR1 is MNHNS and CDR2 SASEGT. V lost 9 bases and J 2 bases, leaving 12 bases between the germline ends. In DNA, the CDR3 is TGTGCCAGTCGCTCCGGGTACACAGATACGCAGTATTTT. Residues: CASRSGYTDTQYF.

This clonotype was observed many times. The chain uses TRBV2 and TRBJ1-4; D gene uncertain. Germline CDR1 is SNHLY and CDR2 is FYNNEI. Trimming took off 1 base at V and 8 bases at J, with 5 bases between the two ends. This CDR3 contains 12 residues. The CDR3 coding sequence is TGTGCCAGCAGTGAAGAGACAGAAAAACTGTTTTTT. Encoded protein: CASSEETEKLFF.

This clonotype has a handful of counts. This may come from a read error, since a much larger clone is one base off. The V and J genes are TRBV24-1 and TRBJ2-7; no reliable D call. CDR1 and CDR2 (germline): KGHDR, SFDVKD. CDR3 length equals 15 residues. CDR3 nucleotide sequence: TGTGCCACCAGTGATTTCCGACTTAGGGCTTCCGAGCGGTACTTC. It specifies CATSDFRLRASERYF.

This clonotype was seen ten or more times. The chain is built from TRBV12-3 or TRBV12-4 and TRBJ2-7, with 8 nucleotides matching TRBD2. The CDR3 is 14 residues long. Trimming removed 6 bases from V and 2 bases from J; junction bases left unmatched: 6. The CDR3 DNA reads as TGTGCCAGCAGGGAAAGCGGGAGAACCTACGAGCAGTACTTC. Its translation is CASRESGRTYEQYF.

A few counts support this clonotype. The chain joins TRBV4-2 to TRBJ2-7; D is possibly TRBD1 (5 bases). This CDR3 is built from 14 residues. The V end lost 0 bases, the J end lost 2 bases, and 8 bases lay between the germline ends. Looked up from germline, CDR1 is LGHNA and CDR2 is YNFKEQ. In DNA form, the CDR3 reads TGTGCCAGCAGCCAAGAGGACAAGACCTACGAGCAGTACTTC. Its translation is CASSQEDKTYEQYF.

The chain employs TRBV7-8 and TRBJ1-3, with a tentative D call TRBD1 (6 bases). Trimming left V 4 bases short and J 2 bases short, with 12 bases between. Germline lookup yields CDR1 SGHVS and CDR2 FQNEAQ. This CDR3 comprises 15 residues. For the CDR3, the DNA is TGTGCCAGCAGCTACCTGACAGGCCCTGGAAACACCATATATTTT. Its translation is CASSYLTGPGNTIYF. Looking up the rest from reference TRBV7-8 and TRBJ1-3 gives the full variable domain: GAGVSQSPRYKVAKRGQDVALRCDPISGHVSLFWYQQALGQGPEFLTYFQNEAQLDKSGLPSDRFFAERPEGSVSTLKIQRTQQEDSAVYLCASSYLTGPGNTIYFGEGSWLTVV.

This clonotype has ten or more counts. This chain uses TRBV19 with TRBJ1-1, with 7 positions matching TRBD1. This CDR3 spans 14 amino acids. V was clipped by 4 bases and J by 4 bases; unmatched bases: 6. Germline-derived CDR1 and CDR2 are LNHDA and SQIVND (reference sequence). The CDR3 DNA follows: TGTGCCAGTAGTAGGGCGGCAGGGGGCACTGAAGCTTTCTTT. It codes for CASSRAAGGTEAFF.

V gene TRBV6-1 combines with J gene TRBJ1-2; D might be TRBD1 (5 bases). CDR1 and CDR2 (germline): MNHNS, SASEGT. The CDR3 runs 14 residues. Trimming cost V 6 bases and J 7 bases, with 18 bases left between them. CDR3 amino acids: CASRGQPGRRGYTF. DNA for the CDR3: TGTGCCAGCAGGGGTCAGCCAGGGCGGCGTGGCTACACCTTC.

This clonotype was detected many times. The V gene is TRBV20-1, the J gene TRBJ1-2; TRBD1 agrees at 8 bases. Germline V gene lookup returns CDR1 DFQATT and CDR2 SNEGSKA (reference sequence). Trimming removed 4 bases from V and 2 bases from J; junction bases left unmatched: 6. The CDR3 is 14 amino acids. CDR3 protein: CSATSRTGNYGYTF. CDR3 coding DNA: TGCAGTGCTACTTCCAGGACAGGGAACTATGGCTACACCTTC.

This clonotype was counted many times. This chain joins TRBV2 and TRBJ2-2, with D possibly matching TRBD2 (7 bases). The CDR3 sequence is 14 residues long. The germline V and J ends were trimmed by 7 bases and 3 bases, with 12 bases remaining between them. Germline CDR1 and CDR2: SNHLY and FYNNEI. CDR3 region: CASNRGAHTGELFF. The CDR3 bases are TGTGCCAGCAATCGGGGGGCGCACACCGGGGAGCTGTTTTTT.

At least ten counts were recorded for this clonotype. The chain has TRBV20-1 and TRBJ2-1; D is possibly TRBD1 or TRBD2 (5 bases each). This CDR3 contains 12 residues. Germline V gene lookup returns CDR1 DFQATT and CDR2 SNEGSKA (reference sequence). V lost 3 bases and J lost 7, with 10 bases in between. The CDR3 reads CSARGEGNEQFF. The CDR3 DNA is TGCAGTGCTAGGGGGGAAGGTAATGAGCAGTTCTTC.

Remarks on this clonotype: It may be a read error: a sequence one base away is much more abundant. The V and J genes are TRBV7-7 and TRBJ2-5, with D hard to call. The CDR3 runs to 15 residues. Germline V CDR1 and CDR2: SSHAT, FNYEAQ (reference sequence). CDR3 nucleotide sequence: TGTGCTAGCAGCTTAGCCCCCTGGGTCGAAGAGACCCAGTACTTC. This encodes CASSLAPWVEETQYF.

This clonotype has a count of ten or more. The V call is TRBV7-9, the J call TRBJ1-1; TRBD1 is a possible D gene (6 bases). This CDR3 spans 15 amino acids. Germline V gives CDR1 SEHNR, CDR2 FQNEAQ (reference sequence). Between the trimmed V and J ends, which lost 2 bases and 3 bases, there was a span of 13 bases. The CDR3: CASSLIQGRDTEAFF. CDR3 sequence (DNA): TGTGCCAGCAGCTTAATTCAGGGGCGCGACACTGAAGCTTTCTTT.

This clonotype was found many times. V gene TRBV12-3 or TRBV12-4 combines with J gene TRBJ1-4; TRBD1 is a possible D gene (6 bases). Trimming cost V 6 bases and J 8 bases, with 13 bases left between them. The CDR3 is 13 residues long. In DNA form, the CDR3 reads TGTGCCAGCAGCCAAAGGGGACACGAAAAACTGTTTTTT. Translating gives CASSQRGHEKLFF.